This T cell receptor (beta chain) was observed in a study of PD-1 blockade in classical Hodgkin lymphoma. About this clone: The antigen is undetermined.

Every patient was affected by relapse after autologous stem cell transplantation, while exposure to brentuximab vedotin was not uniform. From germline, CDR1 is SGHRS and CDR2 YFSETQ. V was pared by 0 bases and J by 1 base, with 8 bases between. The CDR3 totals 15 residues. General study results and limits: Unlike CD8+ TCR diversity, which did not rise significantly by C4D1, CD4+ TCR diversity did. There remain no defined causes for the repertoire differences, which possibly reflect disease activity or prior therapy.

Generated by immunoSEQ multiplex PCR, the TCRdb table keeps only in-frame clones and is missing some. Of roughly 25,000 clones listed, around 80% are singletons. The TCR sequence derives from a human donor with classical Hodgkin lymphoma. The starting material was peripheral blood mononuclear cells (PBMCs), obtained before the second cycle of nivolumab. The chain carries TRBV5-1 and TRBJ2-1; D remains ambiguous. The chain's CDR3 is CASSLEAASYNEQFF. The CDR3 DNA sequence: TGCGCCAGCAGCTTGGAGGCAGCATCCTACAATGAGCAGTTCTTC. The full variable domain, with the rest looked up from reference TRBV5-1 and TRBJ2-1, is KAGVTQTPRYLIKTRGQQVTLSCSPISGHRSVSWYQQTPGQGLQFLFEYFSETQRNKGNFPGRFSGRQFSNSRSEMNVSTLELGDSALYLCASSLEAASYNEQFFGPGTRLTVL.